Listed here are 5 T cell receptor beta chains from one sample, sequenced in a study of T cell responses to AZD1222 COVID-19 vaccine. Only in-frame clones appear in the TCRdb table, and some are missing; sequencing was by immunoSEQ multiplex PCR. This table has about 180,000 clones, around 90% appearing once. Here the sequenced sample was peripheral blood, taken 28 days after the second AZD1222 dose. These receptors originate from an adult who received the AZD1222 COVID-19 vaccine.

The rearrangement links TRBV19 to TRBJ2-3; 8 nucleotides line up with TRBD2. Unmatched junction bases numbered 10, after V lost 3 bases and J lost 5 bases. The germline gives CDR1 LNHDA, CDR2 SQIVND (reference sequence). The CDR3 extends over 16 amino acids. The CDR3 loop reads CASSIRAGGPGDTQYF. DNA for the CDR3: TGTGCCAGTAGTATTAGGGCGGGGGGTCCTGGAGATACGCAGTATTTT.

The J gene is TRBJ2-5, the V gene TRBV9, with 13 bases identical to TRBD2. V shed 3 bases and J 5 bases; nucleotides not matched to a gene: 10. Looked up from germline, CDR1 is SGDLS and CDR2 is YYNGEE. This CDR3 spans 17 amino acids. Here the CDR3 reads CASSGWTSGGRLETQYF. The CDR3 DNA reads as TGTGCCAGCAGCGGATGGACTAGCGGGGGACGCCTGGAGACCCAGTACTTC. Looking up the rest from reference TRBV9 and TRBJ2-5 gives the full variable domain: DSGVTQTPKHLITATGQRVTLRCSPRSGDLSVYWYQQSLDQGLQFLIQYYNGEERAKGNILERFSAQQFPDLHSELNLSSLELGDSALYFCASSGWTSGGRLETQYFGPGTRLLVL.

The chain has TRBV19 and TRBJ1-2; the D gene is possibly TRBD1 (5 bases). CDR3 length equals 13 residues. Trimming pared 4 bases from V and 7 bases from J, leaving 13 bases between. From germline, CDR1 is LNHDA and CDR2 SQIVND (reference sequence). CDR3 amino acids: CASSTTARGGYTF. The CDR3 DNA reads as TGTGCCAGTAGTACGACAGCACGGGGTGGCTACACCTTC.

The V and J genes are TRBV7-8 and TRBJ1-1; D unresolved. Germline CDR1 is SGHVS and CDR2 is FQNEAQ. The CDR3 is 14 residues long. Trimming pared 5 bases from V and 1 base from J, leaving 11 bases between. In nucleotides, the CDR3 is TGTGCCAGCAGCCTTTCAGCGGGGAACACTGAAGCTTTCTTT. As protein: CASSLSAGNTEAFF.

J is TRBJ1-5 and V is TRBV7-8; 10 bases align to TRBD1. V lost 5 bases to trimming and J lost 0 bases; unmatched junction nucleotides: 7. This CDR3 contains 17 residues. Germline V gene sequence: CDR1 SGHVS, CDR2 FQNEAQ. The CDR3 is CASSPGQGPGSNQPQHF. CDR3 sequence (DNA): TGTGCCAGCAGCCCGGGACAGGGGCCGGGTAGCAATCAGCCCCAGCATTTT.